This TCR beta chain was captured in a study of T cells after yellow fever vaccination (dated by TCRdb to about 2019). For context, the study as a whole: The SMART-Seq v4 Ultra Low Input RNA kit was used to prepare libraries from fractions with low cell numbers. To follow T-cell clones before and after primary and booster YFV17D yellow fever vaccination, bulk TCR alpha and beta repertoires were sequenced over time. Two healthy male donors made up the cohort, one aged 18 to 30 years and the other aged 30 to 40 years. Blood samples were taken at several timepoints before and after primary and secondary immunization, and bulk PBMC replicates and cell subsets were isolated.

The run used an Illumina NovaSeq 6000. TCR cDNA was synthesized by 5'RACE template switching, through which a universal primer site and unique molecular identifiers were introduced. Priming of cDNA synthesis was performed from both the TCR alpha and TCR beta constant segments. Libraries were amplified in two PCR steps, with sample barcodes and sequencing adapters added in the second step. Libraries were sequenced on Illumina HiSeq 2500 (2x100 bp) or NovaSeq (2x150 bp). The paper's processing steps were these. Reads were demultiplexed and collapsed into UMI consensus sequences with MIGEC, and V(D)J alignment was performed with MiXCR. Clonotypes responding to the vaccine were identified with edgeR on replicate PBMC samples, with the criteria of FDR below 0.01 and a log2 fold change above 5 up to day 15. Each bulk clonotype was labeled CD4 or CD8 based on which sequenced repertoire, CD4 or CD8, contained the clonotype at higher abundance. TCRdb took the public reads, trimmed them with fastp at Q25, ran MiXCR for clone calling and kept in-frame beta chains. Rows with one shared CDR3 protein collapse into an entry with the most common genes and DNA. The V and J calls, along with clone size, are taken from TCRdb and not from the paper's own processing. The sample profile shows just over 300,000 distinct CDR3 sequences; about 3.5% of them were found once. The top ten hold 23% of the sample.

On the study overall, not on this receptor specifically: Computational filtering was required because FACS-sorted repertoires could contain abundant contaminating clonotypes from the bulk population. The secondary T-cell response was found to be weaker but faster than the primary response, with a peak reached on day 5 rather than on day 15. Only two donors were included in the study, so the extent to which the findings can be generalized is limited. A small fraction of clonotypes showed up in both the CD4 and CD8 compartments, probably as a result of convergent recombination. Most clones expanded after primary vaccination were re-detected after the booster (almost 98% of CD4 and about nine tenths of CD8), suggesting broad memory maintenance.

The sample holds many counts of this clonotype. This clone's antigen is unknown. The sample holds no much larger clone one base away, and base qualities are not on file. The germline V gene supplies CDR1 SGHRS and CDR2 YFSETQ. V is reduced by 4 bases and J by 6 bases, leaving a spacing of 22 bases between them. From the cysteine through the phenylalanine, the CDR3 covers 17 amino acids. This entry keeps only the CDR3 DNA: 51 bases, framed from base 1. According to the study, the label for this sample's treatment or condition signals: live attenuated yellow fever vaccine strain. At each blood-draw timepoint, two biological replicates of bulk PBMCs were collected. A standard Ficoll-Paque protocol was used to isolate PBMCs from peripheral blood. RNA was extracted with TriZol from bulk PBMCs, CD4 and CD8 fractions, and dextramer-positive and dextramer-negative fractions.

The sample here was PBMCs, taken on the day of the yellow fever booster vaccination. Recombination linked TRBV5-1 to TRBJ2-2; a tentative D match to TRBD1 spans 6 bases. This TCR was recovered from a man aged 18 to 29 who received the YFV17D yellow fever vaccine. The DNA is TGCGCCAGCAGCAGAGGGGTACAGGGTGTTTTTTCCGGGGAGCTGTTTTTT. It codes for CASSRGVQGVFSGELFF.